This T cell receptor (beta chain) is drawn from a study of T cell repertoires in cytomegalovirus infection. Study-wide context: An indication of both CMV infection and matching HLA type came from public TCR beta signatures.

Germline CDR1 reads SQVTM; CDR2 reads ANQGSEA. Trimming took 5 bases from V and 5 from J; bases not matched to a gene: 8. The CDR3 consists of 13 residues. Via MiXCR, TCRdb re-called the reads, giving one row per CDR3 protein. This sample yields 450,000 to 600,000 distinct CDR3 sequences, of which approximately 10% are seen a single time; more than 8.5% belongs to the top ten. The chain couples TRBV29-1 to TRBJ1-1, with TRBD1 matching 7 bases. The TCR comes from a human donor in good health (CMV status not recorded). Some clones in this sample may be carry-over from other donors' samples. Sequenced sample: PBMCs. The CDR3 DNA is TGCAGCGTTCTCACAGGGGTGGGAACTGAAGCTTTCTTT. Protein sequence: CSVLTGVGTEAFF.